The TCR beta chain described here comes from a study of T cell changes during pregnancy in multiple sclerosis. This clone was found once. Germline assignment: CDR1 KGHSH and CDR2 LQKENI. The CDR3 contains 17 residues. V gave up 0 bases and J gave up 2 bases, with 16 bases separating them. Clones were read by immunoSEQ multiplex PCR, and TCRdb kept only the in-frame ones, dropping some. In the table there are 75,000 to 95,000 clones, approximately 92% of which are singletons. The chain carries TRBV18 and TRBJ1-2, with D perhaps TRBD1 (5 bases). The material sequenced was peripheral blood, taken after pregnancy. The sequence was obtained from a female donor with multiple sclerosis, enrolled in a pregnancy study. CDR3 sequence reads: CASSPPGWRGLNYGYTF. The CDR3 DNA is TGTGCCAGCTCACCACCGGGATGGAGGGGACTGAACTATGGCTACACCTTC.